This TCR beta chain was sequenced in a study of CD8 T cells in Susac syndrome (dated 2019 in TCRdb). As for the study more broadly: Whether CD8+ T cell activation and differentiation in Susac syndrome was antigen driven was tested using repertoire sequencing. The clonality of the CD8+ T cell repertoire was compared across around twelve healthy donors, 14 Susac syndrome patients and fewer than 16 multiple sclerosis patients.

This clonotype was observed a single time. The specificity of this receptor is unknown. Base quality data are lacking; no much larger clone is found one base away. On its own, one read is weak support. RNA was extracted with the RNeasy kit and roughly 0.5 to 1 ug was reverse transcribed using random hexamers. The immunoSEQ multiplex PCR assay, which covers 54 Vbeta and 13 Jbeta segments, was used to amplify TCR beta CDR3 regions. PCR amplification bias was corrected using a synthetic template baseline for primer optimization and computational correction. Under the source paper's analysis protocol: Reads were annotated to V, D and J genes per IMGT and analyzed with immunoSEQ Analyzer, keeping only productive sequences. Clonality was computed as one minus Shannon entropy normalized by log2 of the number of productive unique sequences. For each patient and control, public and private clones were evaluated among the 100 most prevalent clones. A clone was defined as Susac-specific if it was absent from the healthy and MS cohorts, from roughly 1,000 published viral clones and from other ImmuneACCESS disease sequences. TCRdb ran its own pipeline on the public reads, namely fastp trimming at Q25 and MiXCR clone calling, and kept in-frame beta chains. Identical CDR3 protein sequences are pooled into one entry, listed with their most common genes and DNA. The V and J calls follow TCRdb's processing rather than the paper's. The sample includes 80,000 to 90,000 distinct CDR3 sequences, with about 93% observed a single time. Less than 0.35% of the sample belongs to the ten largest clones.

Findings and caveats that apply to the study as a whole: The number of individuals in the TCR sequencing and HLA analysis was recognized as being relatively small.

The CDR3 goes from the cysteine to the phenylalanine over 14 residues. Of the read, only the CDR3 DNA is kept; its 42 bases are in frame from base 1. CDR1 LGHNT and CDR2 FRNRAP were looked up in the germline V gene. V and J lose 4 bases and 4 bases, and a span of 11 bases separates them. Peripheral blood CD8+ and CD4+ T cells from healthy donors, Susac syndrome patients and multiple sclerosis patients were profiled using high-throughput TCR beta sequencing. Healthy donors were included as age- and sex-matched controls. Bulk CD8+ and CD4+ T cells were purified by magnetic negative isolation, whereas CD8+ TEMRA cells were enriched by FACS. Blood was collected in EDTA tubes and processed within 24 hours, with PBMCs isolated through density gradient centrifugation. PBMCs intended for TCR sequencing were frozen in liquid nitrogen and were later thawed in a 37 degrees C water bath. The sorted or isolated CD4+, CD8+ and CD8+ TEMRA cells had a purity of 90% or higher.

The sequenced sample consisted of CD8+ T cells from PBMCs. The sequence links TRBV12-5 to TRBJ1-5; the D gene cannot be resolved reliably. This TCR derives from a human donor in good health. The DNA is as follows: TGTGCTAGTGGTTGGGGTGGCAGTAATCAGCCCCAGCATTTT. Its translation is CASGWGGSNQPQHF.